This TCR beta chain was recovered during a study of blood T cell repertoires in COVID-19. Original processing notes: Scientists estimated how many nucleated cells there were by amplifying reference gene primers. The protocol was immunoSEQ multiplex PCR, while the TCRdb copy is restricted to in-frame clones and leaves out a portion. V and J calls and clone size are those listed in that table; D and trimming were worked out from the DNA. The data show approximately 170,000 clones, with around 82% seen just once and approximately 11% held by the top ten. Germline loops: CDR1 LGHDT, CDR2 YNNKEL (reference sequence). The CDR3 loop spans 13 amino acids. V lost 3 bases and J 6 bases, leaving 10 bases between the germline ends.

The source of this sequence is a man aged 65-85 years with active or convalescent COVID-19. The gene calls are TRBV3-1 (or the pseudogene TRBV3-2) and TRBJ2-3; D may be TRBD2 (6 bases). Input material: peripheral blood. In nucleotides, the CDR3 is TGTGCCAGCAGCCAGGGGGGACTGGATACGCAGTATTTT. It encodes CASSQGGLDTQYF.